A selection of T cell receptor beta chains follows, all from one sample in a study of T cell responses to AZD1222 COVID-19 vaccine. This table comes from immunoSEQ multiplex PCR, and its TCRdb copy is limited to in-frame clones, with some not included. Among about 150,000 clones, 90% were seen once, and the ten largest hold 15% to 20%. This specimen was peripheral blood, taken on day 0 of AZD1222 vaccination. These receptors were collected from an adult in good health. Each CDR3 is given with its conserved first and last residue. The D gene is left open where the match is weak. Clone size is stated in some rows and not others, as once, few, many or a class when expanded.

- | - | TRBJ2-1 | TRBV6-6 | CASIPDGDGAEQFF | TGTGCCAGCATCCCCGACGGGGATGGGGCGGAGCAGTTCTTC
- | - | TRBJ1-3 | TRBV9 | CASSETDSSGNTIYF | TGTGCCAGCAGCGAAACTGACAGCTCTGGAAACACCATATATTTT
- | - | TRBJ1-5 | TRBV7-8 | CASSPREFSNQPQHF | TGTGCCAGCAGCCCGAGGGAGTTTAGCAATCAGCCCCAGCATTTT
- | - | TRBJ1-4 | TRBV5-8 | CASSLGGVLFF | TGTGCCAGCAGCTTGGGAGGGGTCCTGTTTTTT
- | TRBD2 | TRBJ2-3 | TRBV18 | CASSPLAGVSTDTQYF | TGTGCCAGCTCACCATTGGCGGGGGTTAGCACAGATACGCAGTATTTT
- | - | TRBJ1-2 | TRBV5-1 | CASSLVGAAPYGYTF | TGCGCCAGCAGCTTGGTAGGGGCCGCCCCTTATGGCTACACCTTC
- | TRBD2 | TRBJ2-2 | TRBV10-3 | CAISPGTSGNKELFF | TGTGCCATCAGCCCTGGGACTAGCGGGAACAAGGAGCTGTTTTTT
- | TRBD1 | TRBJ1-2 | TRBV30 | CAWSRQGRYYGYTF | TGTGCCTGGAGTAGACAGGGGAGATACTATGGCTACACCTTC
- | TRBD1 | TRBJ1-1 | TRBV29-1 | CSVKLSGGNTEAFF | TGCAGCGTGAAGCTTTCAGGGGGGAACACTGAAGCTTTCTTT
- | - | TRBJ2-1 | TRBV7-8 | CASSSRGIRSWYNEQFF | TGTGCCAGCAGCTCGCGAGGGATCAGATCATGGTACAATGAGCAGTTCTTC
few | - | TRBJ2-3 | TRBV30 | CAWSLGTGTDTQYF | TGTGCCTGGAGCCTGGGGACCGGCACAGATACGCAGTATTTT
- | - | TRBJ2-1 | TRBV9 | CASSQAGPSYNEQFF | TGTGCCAGCAGCCAGGCCGGACCCTCCTACAATGAGCAGTTCTTC
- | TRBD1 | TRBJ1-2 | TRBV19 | CASSGAGTGAYGYTF | TGTGCCAGTAGTGGTGCCGGGACAGGGGCCTATGGCTACACCTTC
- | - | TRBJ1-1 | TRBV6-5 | CASSYLQATEAFF | TGTGCCAGCAGTTATCTCCAGGCCACTGAAGCTTTCTTT
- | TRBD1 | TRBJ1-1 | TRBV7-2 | CASSSRPGTGTTGTEAFF | TGTGCCAGCAGCTCACGTCCCGGGACAGGAACTACGGGCACTGAAGCTTTCTTT
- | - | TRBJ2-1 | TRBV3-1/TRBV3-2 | CASSQLRGSYNEQFF | TGTGCCAGCAGCCAGCTTCGGGGCTCCTACAATGAGCAGTTCTTC
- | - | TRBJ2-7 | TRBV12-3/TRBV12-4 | CASSLGYEQYF | TGTGCCAGCAGTTTAGGCTACGAGCAGTACTTC
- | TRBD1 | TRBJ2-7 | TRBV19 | CASSIEGATYEQYF | TGTGCCAGTAGTATCGAGGGGGCCACCTACGAGCAGTACTTC
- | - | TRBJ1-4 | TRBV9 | CASSAPGLQEKLFF | TGTGCCAGCAGCGCCCCGGGGTTACAGGAAAAACTGTTTTTT
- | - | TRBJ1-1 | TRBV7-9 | CATTGTQNTEAFF | TGTGCCACGACGGGCACCCAGAACACTGAAGCTTTCTTT
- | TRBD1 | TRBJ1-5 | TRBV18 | CASSLGRQGHQPQHF | TGTGCCAGCTCACTTGGTCGACAGGGTCATCAGCCCCAGCATTTT
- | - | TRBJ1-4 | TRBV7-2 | CASSSFPGSRSEKLFF | TGTGCCAGCAGCTCCTTCCCCGGGTCCCGAAGTGAAAAACTGTTTTTT
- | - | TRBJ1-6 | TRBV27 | CASSGAKGADSPLHF | TGTGCCAGCAGTGGAGCAAAGGGCGCGGATTCACCCCTCCACTTT
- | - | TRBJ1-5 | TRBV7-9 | CASSPGDVNQPQHF | TGTGCCAGCAGCCCAGGGGACGTCAATCAGCCCCAGCATTTT
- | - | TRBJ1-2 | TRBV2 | CASRTDAGARHLGYTF | TGTGCCAGCAGGACTGATGCCGGGGCCCGACACCTCGGCTACACCTTC
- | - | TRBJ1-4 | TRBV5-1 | CASSLASTGLGEKLFF | TGCGCCAGCAGCTTGGCCTCGACAGGTCTAGGGGAAAAACTGTTTTTT
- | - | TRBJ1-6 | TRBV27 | CASSLDRNSPLHF | TGTGCCAGCAGCCTCGACAGAAATTCACCCCTCCACTTT
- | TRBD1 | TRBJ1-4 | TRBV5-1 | CASSSDRAVSEKLFF | TGCGCCAGCAGCTCCGACAGGGCGGTATCTGAAAAACTGTTTTTT
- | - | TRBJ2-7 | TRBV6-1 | CASSEFYEQYF | TGTGCCAGCAGTGAATTCTACGAGCAGTACTTC
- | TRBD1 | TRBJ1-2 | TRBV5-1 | CASSSGTGGYGYTF | TGCGCCAGCAGCTCCGGGACAGGGGGTTACGGCTACACCTTC
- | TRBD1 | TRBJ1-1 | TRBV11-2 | CASSLDRVLTEAFF | TGTGCCAGCAGCCTGGACAGGGTTCTGACTGAAGCTTTCTTT
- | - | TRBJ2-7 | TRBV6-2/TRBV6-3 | CASSSGGNLYEQYF | TGTGCCAGCAGCTCGGGGGGCAACCTGTACGAGCAGTACTTC
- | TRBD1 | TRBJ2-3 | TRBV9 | CASSVDRGGDTQYF | TGTGCCAGCAGCGTGGACAGGGGCGGGGATACGCAGTATTTT
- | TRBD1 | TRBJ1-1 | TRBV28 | CASSSTGGTEAFF | TGTGCCAGCAGTTCGACAGGGGGGACTGAAGCTTTCTTT
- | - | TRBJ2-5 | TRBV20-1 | CSAPDVRAQYF | TGCAGTGCCCCGGACGTCCGGGCCCAGTACTTC
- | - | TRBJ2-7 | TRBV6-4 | CASSDSDSDSYEQYF | TGTGCCAGCAGTGACTCGGACAGCGACTCCTACGAGCAGTACTTC
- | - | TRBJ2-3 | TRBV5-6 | CASSPGEDTQYF | TGTGCCAGCAGCCCGGGGGAAGATACGCAGTATTTT
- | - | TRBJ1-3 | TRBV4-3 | CASSQEQGNTIYF | TGCGCCAGCAGCCAAGAACAAGGAAACACCATATATTTT
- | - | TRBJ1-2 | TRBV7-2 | CASSPQGRANYGYTF | TGTGCCAGCAGTCCCCAGGGGCGGGCTAACTATGGCTACACCTTC
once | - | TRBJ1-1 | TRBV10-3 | CAISESEGTEAFF | TGTGCCATCAGTGAGTCCGAGGGGACTGAAGCTTTCTTT
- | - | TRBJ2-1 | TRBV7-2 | CASPGRVGYNEQFF | TGTGCCAGTCCCGGGCGAGTGGGGTACAATGAGCAGTTCTTC